This TCR beta chain was sequenced in a study of cytomegalovirus exposure and HLA in healthy donors. For the study at large: From donors who were HLA-typed, an early data release held approximately 84 million unique TCRs.

V shed 1 base and J shed 0 bases, with 10 bases lying between them. The germline CDR1 and CDR2 sequences are SGHTA and FQGNSA. The CDR3 totals 17 residues. The PCR contained 60 Vbeta and 13 Jbeta primers. Sequencing used immunoSEQ multiplex PCR; TCRdb keeps in-frame clones, though not all of them. The sample shows approximately 100,000 clones, approximately 80% of them seen only once. Regarding this clone: Its target is unknown.

Study outcomes and limitations: Sequence variants that were highly shared formed a cluster that was likely a sequencing artifact.

The chain recombines TRBV7-2 with TRBJ2-6, with TRBD1 as a possible D gene (6 bases). The source of this sequence is a man between 40 and 49 years old in good health and CMV-seropositive. Sequencing was performed on PBMCs. The CDR3, as DNA: TGTGCCAGCAGCTTAGGGGTAGGGGGCTCTGGGGCCAACGTCCTGACTTTC. Its protein product is CASSLGVGGSGANVLTF.